The text below deals with one T cell receptor beta chain. The target antigen is unknown. This may be a read error, as it is one base from a much larger clone. The data are from a study of T cell repertoires in cytomegalovirus infection. Study as a whole: Both recently identified HLA-C-restricted and well-studied HLA-B-restricted CMV epitopes were used in the study. In public TCR beta signatures, there were indications of both CMV infection and matching HLA type. Points from the study as a whole: Identification of carriers of CMV plus the relevant HLA was performed using cumulative public TCR beta family frequency. The study found HLA-C-restricted CMV-specific TCR beta clonotypes dominating the ex vivo response.

TCRdb re-called the reads with MiXCR, one entry per CDR3 protein. The sample holds 20,000 to 25,000 distinct CDR3 sequences, around 43% seen once. This CDR3 has 12 amino acids. The germline V gene has CDR1 GTSNPN and CDR2 SVGIG (reference sequence). The sequence was collected from a human donor in good health (CMV status not recorded). Some clones in this sample may be carry-over from other donors' samples. This specimen was CD8+ T cells from cultured PBMCs, taken from culture after CMV antigen stimulation. This chain uses TRBV30 with TRBJ1-3, with no clear D. CDR3 protein: CVWKASGNTIYF. CDR3 coding DNA: TGTGTCTGGAAGGCTTCTGGAAACACCATATATTTT.